Listed here are 32 T cell receptor beta chains from one sample, sequenced in a study of blood T cell repertoires in COVID-19. Method: immunoSEQ multiplex PCR; TCRdb's copy keeps in-frame clones and lacks some. This table holds 40,000 to 50,000 clones, around 86% found once. The sequenced sample consisted of PBMCs or T cells enriched from blood (not recorded which). These receptors were taken from a woman in her forties or fifties who had recovered from COVID-19.

The V gene is TRBV4-1, the J gene TRBJ1-5; a weak D match, TRBD1 (6 bases). The CDR3 is made up of 15 amino acids. The V gene lost 3 bases and the J gene lost 5 bases, with 14 bases spanning the gap. Germline V CDR1 and CDR2: MGHRA, YSYEKL. In DNA form, the CDR3 reads TGCGCCAGCAGCCATGATGACAGGAATCATCAGCCCCAGCATTTT. Translation gives CASSHDDRNHQPQHF.

This clone was seen only a few times. The rearrangement joins TRBV14 to TRBJ2-1; D is unresolved. CDR1 is SGHDN and CDR2 is FVKESK in the germline V gene. The CDR3 runs 16 residues. V was shortened by 0 bases and J by 1 base, with 10 bases between the two germline ends. The CDR3, as DNA: TGTGCCAGCAGCCAAGATCGACTGAATTCCTACAATGAGCAGTTCTTC. This translates into CASSQDRLNSYNEQFF.

The chain is built from TRBV24-1 and TRBJ1-5; TRBD1 agrees at 8 bases. Unmatched junction bases numbered 10, after V lost 7 bases and J lost 9 bases. Per germline, CDR1 KGHDR and CDR2 SFDVKD. CDR3 length: 14 amino acids. Here the CDR3 reads CATSPDRGPGPQHF. Here the CDR3 DNA reads TGTGCCACCAGCCCTGACAGGGGCCCGGGGCCCCAGCATTTT.

V is TRBV5-1 and J is TRBJ1-2, with D possibly being TRBD1 (6 bases). This CDR3 comprises 13 residues. Germline V gene sequence: CDR1 SGHRS, CDR2 YFSETQ. V lost 3 bases, J lost 8 bases, and 14 bases lay in between. The CDR3 nucleotides read TGCGCCAGCAGCTATGACAGGCCCCGGGGCTACACCTTC. Translated: CASSYDRPRGYTF.

The chain links TRBV18 to TRBJ1-4; no definite D call. V was clipped by 3 bases and J by 7 bases, with 18 bases between them. The CDR3 is 16 residues long. Looked up from germline, CDR1 is KGHSH and CDR2 is LQKENI. CDR3 DNA sequence: TGTGCCAGCTCACCGGCGCCACCAGGCTCCGGTGAAAAACTGTTTTTT. Residues: CASSPAPPGSGEKLFF.

This chain uses TRBV29-1 with TRBJ2-2; 7 positions agree with TRBD1. This CDR3 contains 15 residues. The germline gives CDR1 SQVTM, CDR2 ANQGSEA. In DNA, the CDR3 is TGCAGTACCTCCTCGCGGCAGGGGGTGACCGGGGAGCTGTTTTTT. This sequence encodes CSTSSRQGVTGELFF.

The chain links TRBV5-1 to TRBJ2-2; 11 bases align to TRBD2. This CDR3 has 16 residues. V lost 4 bases and J lost 2; bases outside the gene matches: 4. Germline V gene data show CDR1 as SGHRS and CDR2 as YFSETQ. Here the CDR3 DNA reads TGCGCCAGCAGCCCGGGACTAGCGGTTAACACCGGGGAGCTGTTTTTT. Encoded protein: CASSPGLAVNTGELFF. Full variable domain (remainder filled in from reference TRBV5-1 and TRBJ2-2): KAGVTQTPRYLIKTRGQQVTLSCSPISGHRSVSWYQQTPGQGLQFLFEYFSETQRNKGNFPGRFSGRQFSNSRSEMNVSTLELGDSALYLCASSPGLAVNTGELFFGEGSRLTVL.

The gene calls are TRBV2 and TRBJ2-3; D gene uncertain. The V gene's germline CDR1 is SNHLY and CDR2 FYNNEI. This CDR3 spans 11 amino acids. V lost 6 bases, J lost 8 bases, and 9 bases lay in between. CDR3 DNA sequence: TGTGCCAGCAGGGAATCGAGTACGCAGTATTTT. This encodes CASRESSTQYF.

This chain connects TRBV5-4 to TRBJ1-2, with TRBD1 matching 9 bases. J gave up 0 bases and V 4 bases, and 4 bases lay outside the gene matches. Germline CDR1 reads SGHNT; CDR2 reads YYREEE (reference sequence). CDR3 length: 15 amino acids. CDR3 coding DNA: TGTGCCAGCAGCCGGACAGGGGAGACTAACTATGGCTACACCTTC. This sequence encodes CASSRTGETNYGYTF.

The V gene is TRBV10-3, the J gene TRBJ2-7; 12 bases align to TRBD2. Germline V CDR1 and CDR2: ENHRY, SYGVKD. The junction had 7 bases not matched to a gene; V was cut back by 5 bases and J by 2 bases. The CDR3 is 16 residues long. The CDR3 loop reads CAISRTGLAGTYEQYF. The CDR3 DNA sequence: TGTGCCATCAGTAGGACAGGACTAGCGGGAACCTACGAGCAGTACTTC.

V and J are TRBV2 and TRBJ1-4, with 7 bases that match TRBD1. Germline CDR1 reads SNHLY; CDR2 reads FYNNEI. J lost 6 bases, V lost 5 bases, and 6 bases had no gene match. This CDR3 comprises 14 residues. CDR3 DNA sequence: TGTGCCAGCAGTTTACAGGGGTGGTATGAAAAACTGTTTTTT. Its translation is CASSLQGWYEKLFF.

The V gene is TRBV3-1 (or the pseudogene TRBV3-2), the J gene TRBJ1-1, with TRBD1 as a possible D gene (6 bases). The CDR3 is 12 residues long. V was pared by 4 bases and J by 6 bases, with 9 bases between. CDR1 and CDR2 from the germline V gene are LGHDT and YNNKEL (reference sequence). This CDR3 is CASSRTGPEAFF. The CDR3 nucleotides read TGTGCCAGCAGCCGTACAGGGCCTGAAGCTTTCTTT.

The V and J genes are TRBV19 and TRBJ2-5, with 13 positions matching TRBD2. J lost 5 bases, V lost 6 bases, and 6 bases had no gene match. Germline CDR1 LNHDA, CDR2 SQIVND (reference sequence). This CDR3 spans 15 amino acids. Here the CDR3 reads CASRALAGGQETQYF. The CDR3 DNA reads TGTGCCAGTAGGGCACTAGCGGGAGGGCAGGAGACCCAGTACTTC.

The genes are TRBV28 and TRBJ1-5; 8 bases fit TRBD1. The CDR3 has 15 amino acids. CDR1 and CDR2 from the germline V gene are MDHEN and SYDVKM. Unmatched junction bases numbered 2, after V lost 3 bases and J lost 1 base. CDR3 sequence reads: CASSFRTGSNQPQHF. The CDR3 DNA follows: TGTGCCAGCAGTTTTAGGACAGGGAGCAATCAGCCCCAGCATTTT.

The CDR3 nucleotides are TGTGCCAGCAGTTTGGTTACATATGGCTACACCTTC. The encoded protein is CASSLVTYGYTF. The chain combines TRBV28 with TRBJ1-2; D uncertain. There are 12 residues in the CDR3. Trimming left V 3 bases short and J 5 bases short, with 7 bases between. Germline CDR1 MDHEN, CDR2 SYDVKM.

The rearrangement uses TRBV7-2 and TRBJ2-1; TRBD2 agrees at 9 bases. Germline-derived CDR1 and CDR2 are SGHTA and FQGNSA. This CDR3 has 19 amino acids. Losses at the gene ends were 0 bases for V and 7 bases for J; bases not matched to a gene: 16. The CDR3 region is CASSLAGGGLARVRNEQFF. As DNA, the CDR3 is TGTGCCAGCAGCTTAGCTGGCGGAGGACTAGCGAGAGTTCGGAATGAGCAGTTCTTC.

A word on this clone: One end of the junction fails to match germline, which may point to a read error. The chain carries TRBV7-7 and TRBJ2-5, with D tentatively TRBD1 (6 bases). Germline loops: CDR1 SSHAT, CDR2 FNYEAQ (reference sequence). The CDR3 runs 13 residues. The CDR3 reads CASSLGQQETQYF. As DNA, the CDR3 is TGTGCTAGCAGCTTAGGACAGCAAGAGACCCAGTACTTC.

The chain has TRBV18 and TRBJ2-3, with D perhaps matching TRBD1 (6 bases). The germline V gene encodes CDR1 KGHSH and CDR2 LQKENI. There are 15 residues in the CDR3. Trimming stripped 0 bases from V and 1 base from J, with 8 bases between. The CDR3 region has the DNA TGTGCCAGCTCACCACCTGCAGGGGGCACAGATACGCAGTATTTT. Protein sequence: CASSPPAGGTDTQYF. The full variable domain, rest sourced from reference TRBV18 and TRBJ2-3, is NAGVMQNPRHLVRRRGQEARLRCSPMKGHSHVYWYRQLPEEGLKFMVYLQKENIIDESGMPKERFSAEFPKEGPSILRIQQVVRGDSAAYFCASSPPAGGTDTQYFGPGTRLTVL.

The CDR3: CASSPKGLAGGHQETQYF. CDR3 DNA: TGTGCCAGCAGCCCAAAGGGACTAGCGGGGGGCCACCAAGAGACCCAGTACTTC. The chain combines TRBV3-1 (or the pseudogene TRBV3-2) with TRBJ2-5, with 15 bases fitting TRBD2. Germline V lookup: CDR1 LGHDT, CDR2 YNNKEL (reference sequence). This CDR3 comprises 18 residues. V was clipped by 4 bases and J by 0 bases; unmatched bases: 6.

The genes are TRBV2 and TRBJ1-6, with TRBD1 matching over 10 bases. The V and J ends lost 11 bases and 6 bases, in that order; junction bases with no gene match: 7. Germline V gene lookup returns CDR1 SNHLY and CDR2 FYNNEI. This CDR3 has 14 residues. CDR3 protein: CASQGQGSNSPLHF. CDR3 bases: TGTGCCTCCCAGGGACAGGGGAGTAATTCACCCCTCCACTTT. Supplemented by reference TRBV2 and TRBJ1-6, the full variable domain reads EPEVTQTPSHQVTQMGQEVILRCVPISNHLYFYWYRQILGQKVEFLVSFYNNEISEKSEIFDDQFSVERPDGSNFTLKIRSTKLEDSAMYFCASQGQGSNSPLHFGNGTRLTVT.

The V and J genes are TRBV5-1 and TRBJ2-5, with TRBD1 matching 11 bases. From germline, CDR1 is SGHRS and CDR2 YFSETQ. Germline trimming cut 5 bases from V and 1 base from J; bases unmatched to any gene: 13. The CDR3 spans 18 residues. The CDR3 sequence: CASRTGTGGRRGQETQYF. DNA of the CDR3: TGCGCCAGCAGAACCGGGACAGGGGGAAGGAGAGGCCAAGAGACCCAGTACTTC. Using reference TRBV5-1 and TRBJ2-5 for the parts outside the CDR3, the full variable domain is KAGVTQTPRYLIKTRGQQVTLSCSPISGHRSVSWYQQTPGQGLQFLFEYFSETQRNKGNFPGRFSGRQFSNSRSEMNVSTLELGDSALYLCASRTGTGGRRGQETQYFGPGTRLLVL.

V usage is TRBV5-4 and J usage is TRBJ2-2; 8 bases map to TRBD2. The CDR3 runs to 14 residues. From germline, CDR1 is SGHNT and CDR2 YYREEE (reference sequence). V lost 5 bases, J lost 6 bases, and 6 bases stayed unmatched. The CDR3 loop reads CASRPGLEAGELFF. In nucleotides, the CDR3 is TGTGCCAGCAGACCGGGACTAGAGGCCGGGGAGCTGTTTTTT.

Notes on this clone: The sample carries other DNA sequences with the same CDR3. V usage is TRBV6-5 and J usage is TRBJ1-5, with a weak D call TRBD1 (6 bases). Per germline, CDR1 MNHEY and CDR2 SVGAGI. Trimming left V 2 bases short and J 7 bases short, with 9 bases between. This CDR3 has 13 amino acids. The CDR3 coding sequence is TGTGCCAGCAGTTACGGCAGGGGCCAGCCCCAGCATTTT. It yields the protein CASSYGRGQPQHF.

This clone has just a few counts. The chain combines TRBV19 with TRBJ2-3; TRBD2 might be the D (7 bases). In germline, CDR1 is LNHDA, CDR2 SQIVND (reference sequence). The germline V and J ends were trimmed by 3 bases and 9 bases, with 13 bases remaining between them. CDR3 length equals 13 residues. The CDR3 is CASSIGAGATQYF. CDR3 nucleotides: TGTGCCAGTAGTATCGGTGCGGGGGCGACGCAGTATTTT.

The chain joins TRBV9 to TRBJ2-1; 8 bases match TRBD2. The J segment lost 7 bases and the V segment lost 3 bases, leaving 6 bases of the junction unmatched. The CDR3 is 14 residues long. Looked up from germline, CDR1 is SGDLS and CDR2 is YYNGEE. The CDR3 bases are TGTGCCAGCAGCGCGGGACTAGGCTGGAATGAGCAGTTCTTC. Its translation: CASSAGLGWNEQFF.

This clone was seen just once. CDR3 DNA sequence: TGTGCCAGCAGCCCCTACGGTAGCGCTGAAGCTTTCTTT. Its translation: CASSPYGSAEAFF. The V gene is TRBV27, the J gene TRBJ1-1; D remains unclear. Germline V CDR1 and CDR2: MNHEY, SMNVEV (reference sequence). There are 13 residues in the CDR3. V was trimmed by 6 bases and J by 6 bases, leaving 14 bases between them.

The V gene is TRBV27, the J gene TRBJ1-2; TRBD1 agrees at 9 bases. The CDR3 sequence is 14 residues long. V dropped 6 bases and J dropped 7; count of bases not matched to a gene: 9. Per the germline V gene, CDR1 is MNHEY and CDR2 is SMNVEV (reference sequence). CDR3 region: CASSLRGQGSGYTF. The CDR3 DNA is TGTGCCAGCAGCCTTAGGGGACAGGGATCTGGCTACACCTTC.

The V and J genes are TRBV6-5 and TRBJ1-1, with D unclear. Germline V lookup: CDR1 MNHEY, CDR2 SVGAGI. The germline V and J ends were trimmed by 0 bases and 8 bases, with 13 bases remaining between them. The CDR3 loop spans 14 amino acids. DNA of the CDR3: TGTGCCAGCAGTTACTCCTGGGGAGAAATGGAAGCTTTCTTT. Its translation is CASSYSWGEMEAFF.

The chain combines TRBV10-2 with TRBJ2-5; D may be TRBD2 (5 bases). Trimming removed 8 bases at V and 4 bases at J, with 23 bases between. The CDR3 is 16 amino acids. From germline, CDR1 is WSHSY and CDR2 SAAADI. The CDR3 spells CASAEPGFRTPETQYF. The CDR3 DNA follows: TGCGCCAGCGCAGAACCGGGATTCCGGACTCCAGAGACCCAGTACTTC.

This chain connects TRBV3-1 (or the pseudogene TRBV3-2) to TRBJ2-3, with 7 bases identical to TRBD2. Germline V CDR1 and CDR2: LGHDT, YNNKEL (reference sequence). The CDR3 consists of 12 residues. After removal of 4 bases from V and 6 bases from J, the junction contained 1 base not matched to a gene. CDR3 loop: CASSRGGDTQYF. The CDR3 region has the DNA TGTGCCAGCAGCCGCGGGGGTGATACGCAGTATTTT.

Here the CDR3 reads CASSLTGLNQPQHF. The DNA for the CDR3 is TGTGCCAGCAGCTTGACAGGGCTTAATCAGCCCCAGCATTTT. This rearrangement joins TRBV5-6 to TRBJ1-5; the D gene is possibly TRBD1 (6 bases). The germline gives CDR1 SGHDT, CDR2 YYEEEE. The CDR3 extends over 14 amino acids. Trimming shortened V by 1 base and J by 4 bases, and 9 bases separated the two germline ends.

This chain connects TRBV18 to TRBJ1-4, with D perhaps matching TRBD1 (6 bases). The V end was cut by 0 bases, the J end by 1 base, with 9 bases between. The CDR3 covers 16 residues. Germline CDR1 KGHSH, CDR2 LQKENI. CDR3: CASSPPEQGTNEKLFF. For the CDR3, the DNA is TGTGCCAGCTCACCACCGGAACAGGGAACTAATGAAAAACTGTTTTTT.